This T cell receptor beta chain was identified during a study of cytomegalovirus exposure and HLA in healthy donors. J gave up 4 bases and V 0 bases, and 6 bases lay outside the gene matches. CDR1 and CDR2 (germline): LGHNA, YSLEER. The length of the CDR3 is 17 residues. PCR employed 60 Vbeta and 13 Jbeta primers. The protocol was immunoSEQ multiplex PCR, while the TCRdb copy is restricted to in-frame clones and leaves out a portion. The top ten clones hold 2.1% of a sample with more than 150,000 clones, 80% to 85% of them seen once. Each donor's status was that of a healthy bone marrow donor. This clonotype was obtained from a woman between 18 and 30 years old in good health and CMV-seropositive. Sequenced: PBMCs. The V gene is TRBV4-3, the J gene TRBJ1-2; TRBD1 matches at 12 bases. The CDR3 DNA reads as TGCGCCAGCAGCCAAGATTGGGGACAGGGGGCCTCCTATGGCTACACCTTC. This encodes CASSQDWGQGASYGYTF.